This T cell receptor beta chain was obtained from a study of CD8 T cells in Susac syndrome. The CDR3 has 15 amino acids. CDR1 is SGHRS, CDR2 YFSETQ, per germline. Trimming removed 4 bases from V and 0 bases from J, with 11 bases in between. An amount of RNA that ranged from roughly 0.5 to 1 ug was reverse transcribed with random hexamers. Coverage of TCR beta CDR3 amplification by immunoSEQ multiplex PCR extended to 54 Vbeta and 13 Jbeta. TCRdb independently ran MiXCR on the immunoSEQ multiplex PCR reads; one entry per CDR3 protein. Of roughly 200,000 distinct CDR3 sequences detected, over 90% appear once; the ten largest clones hold 0.095% to 0.1%.

The genes are TRBV5-1 and TRBJ1-3, with D unresolved. The sequence derives from a human donor with Susac syndrome. The material sequenced was CD4+ T cells from PBMCs. The CDR3 region is CASSEDVSSGNTIYF. The CDR3 DNA reads TGCGCCAGCAGCGAGGACGTGAGCTCTGGAAACACCATATATTTT.